The 25 T cell receptor beta chains listed next were all sequenced from one sample in a study of T cell repertoires in cytomegalovirus infection. Their antigens remain unidentified. MiXCR, run by TCRdb on the reads, gives a single entry per CDR3 protein. The sample carries roughly 500,000 distinct CDR3 sequences, roughly 43% recorded once. The sequences come from cultured PBMCs, collected from culture after CMV antigen stimulation. Receptors were obtained from a human donor in good health (CMV status not recorded). Some clones in this sample may be carry-over from other donors' samples.

In this sample, this clonotype turned up once. An end of the junction does not agree with germline; a read error may underlie this. V usage is TRBV19 and J usage is TRBJ2-6, with TRBD2 matching over 12 bases. CDR1 and CDR2 from the germline V gene are LNHDA and SQIVND (reference sequence). The CDR3 is 18 amino acids. In nucleotides, the CDR3 is TGTGCCAGTAGTCCTAGGACTAGCGGGATCTCTGGGGCCAACGTCTTGACTTTC. Amino acids: CASSPRTSGISGANVLTF.

This rearrangement joins TRBV2 to TRBJ2-4; 8 nucleotides line up with TRBD1. CDR1 is SNHLY, CDR2 FYNNEI, per germline. V was clipped by 4 bases and J by 8 bases; unmatched bases: 13. This CDR3 spans 16 amino acids. The CDR3 bases are TGTGCCAGCAGTGGTGTCTACAGGGGGTTGACGGACATTCAGTACTTC. Its translation: CASSGVYRGLTDIQYF.

J is TRBJ2-7 and V is TRBV28; 12 bases fit TRBD1. The CDR3 spans 13 residues. The germline V gene encodes CDR1 MDHEN and CDR2 SYDVKM. V trimming: 10 bases; J trimming: 7 bases; junction bases outside the gene matches: 8. The CDR3 DNA reads as TGTGCCACTTTGGGACAGGGGGCTCGAGAGCAGTACTTC. Translation gives CATLGQGAREQYF.

The chain recombines TRBV7-2 with TRBJ2-3, with TRBD2 matching 10 bases. This CDR3 is 15 amino acids long. V lost 3 bases, J lost 6 bases, and 6 bases stayed unmatched. Germline V gene data show CDR1 as SGHTA and CDR2 as FQGNSA. DNA for the CDR3: TGTGCCAGCAGCTTCAAAGCGGGGGGGGGGGATACGCAGTATTTT. Protein product: CASSFKAGGGDTQYF. Using reference TRBV7-2 and TRBJ2-3 for the parts outside the CDR3, the full variable domain is GAGVSQSPSNKVTEKGKDVELRCDPISGHTALYWYRQSLGQGLEFLIYFQGNSAPDKSGLPSDRFSAERTGGSVSTLTIQRTQQEDSAVYLCASSFKAGGGDTQYFGPGTRLTVL.

The chain employs TRBV28 and TRBJ2-7; 9 bases map to TRBD1. Germline values: CDR1 MDHEN, CDR2 SYDVKM. The V gene end was trimmed by 4 bases and the J gene end by 0 bases; junction bases not matched to a gene: 10. The CDR3 contains 17 residues. CDR3 nucleotide sequence: TGTGCCAGCAGTTCCGGGACAGGGTGGCCTAACTCCTACGAGCAGTACTTC. Translated: CASSSGTGWPNSYEQYF.

This clonotype turned up a few times. The rearrangement links TRBV6-2 or TRBV6-3 to TRBJ2-5; 8 bases line up with TRBD1. V gave up 8 bases and J gave up 3 bases; unmatched junction bases: 8. Germline V gene lookup returns CDR1 MNHEY and CDR2 SVGEGT. This CDR3 has 14 residues. The CDR3 loop is CASRTQDREETQYF. CDR3 nucleotides: TGTGCCAGCCGGACGCAGGACAGGGAAGAGACCCAGTACTTC.

This clonotype appeared a few times. The V gene is TRBV12-3 or TRBV12-4, the J gene TRBJ2-7; D not resolved. V shed 4 bases and J shed 2 bases, with 12 bases lying between them. This CDR3 is built from 14 residues. CDR3 bases: TGTGCCAGCAGTTCCGACCCTGCGACCTACGAGCAGTACTTC. Protein: CASSSDPATYEQYF.

V usage is TRBV7-9 and J usage is TRBJ2-2, with no clear D. The CDR3 spans 15 residues. Per the germline V gene, CDR1 is SEHNR and CDR2 is FQNEAQ (reference sequence). With 1 base removed from V and 7 bases from J, the gap between germline ends came to 13 bases. The DNA of the CDR3 is TGTGCCAGCAGCTTAGGGGTACTACCCAACGGGGAGCTGTTTTTT. As protein: CASSLGVLPNGELFF.

This clonotype was recorded a few times. The V call is TRBV5-4, the J call TRBJ2-3; D unclear. Germline V gene lookup returns CDR1 SGHNT and CDR2 YYREEE (reference sequence). This CDR3 spans 14 amino acids. The ends were cut back, 3 bases at V and 5 bases at J, with 13 bases in the middle. The CDR3 protein is CASSSLSIGDTQYF. The CDR3 coding sequence is TGTGCCAGCAGCTCTCTCAGTATTGGAGATACGCAGTATTTT.

The CDR3 DNA is TGCAGTGCTAGAGATGTGTCGGGGAACTCCTACGAGCAGTACTTC. Amino acids: CSARDVSGNSYEQYF. J is TRBJ2-7 and V is TRBV20-1, with a possible D match to TRBD2 (5 bases). Germline V gives CDR1 DFQATT, CDR2 SNEGSKA (reference sequence). Trimming cost V 0 bases and J 0 bases, with 12 bases left between them. The CDR3 has 15 residues.

The rearrangement links TRBV4-1 to TRBJ2-7; a possible D gene is TRBD2 (5 bases). This CDR3 has 21 residues. Per the germline V gene, CDR1 is MGHRA and CDR2 is YSYEKL. V gave up 2 bases and J gave up 0 bases, with 29 bases separating them. CDR3 coding DNA: TGCGCCAGCAGCCAATTCAGCGCCAGCGGTTCGAGACTCCAAAGCTCCTACGAGCAGTACTTC. Translation: CASSQFSASGSRLQSSYEQYF.

This clonotype came up a few times. The rearrangement links TRBV6-1 to TRBJ1-5; D uncertain. The CDR3 has 15 amino acids. Germline V gene sequence: CDR1 MNHNS, CDR2 SASEGT. V was cut by 6 bases and J by 2 bases, with 14 bases left in between. The CDR3 here is CASSPPMTGNQPQHF. DNA of the CDR3: TGTGCCAGCAGCCCCCCGATGACGGGCAATCAGCCCCAGCATTTT.

This clonotype was detected only a few times. The chain employs TRBV2 and TRBJ1-5; TRBD1 matches 7 bases. Germline CDR1 is SNHLY and CDR2 is FYNNEI. The CDR3 has 14 amino acids. V lost 4 bases, J lost 4 bases, and 4 bases stayed unmatched. The CDR3 coding sequence is TGTGCCAGCAGTGGTGGGGACAGAAATCAGCCCCAGCATTTT. It yields the protein CASSGGDRNQPQHF.

Here the CDR3 reads CASTRGTGYNYGYTF. Written as DNA, the CDR3 is TGTGCCAGCACTCGCGGGACAGGTTATAACTATGGCTACACCTTC. This chain connects TRBV7-4 to TRBJ1-2; 8 nucleotides align to TRBD1. CDR1 and CDR2 from the germline V gene are SGHVT and SQSDAQ. The CDR3 extends over 15 amino acids. Trimming removed 7 bases from V and 1 base from J; junction bases left unmatched: 8.

The chain carries TRBV20-1 and TRBJ2-7, with 8 nucleotides matching TRBD1. CDR3 length: 12 residues. Germline V CDR1 and CDR2: DFQATT, SNEGSKA (reference sequence). The trim removed 5 bases at V and 5 bases at J, leaving 5 bases unmatched. DNA for the CDR3: TGCAGTGCTCGGGGACAGGACAACGAGCAGTACTTC. This translates into CSARGQDNEQYF.

In this sample, this clonotype turned up a few times. This chain joins TRBV7-2 and TRBJ1-2; 9 bases are shared with TRBD1. With 5 bases clipped from V and 8 bases from J, the junction kept 9 bases outside the gene matches. Germline-derived CDR1 and CDR2 are SGHTA and FQGNSA. This CDR3 region has 14 residues. This CDR3 reads CASSHGQGLRGYTF. CDR3 nucleotide sequence: TGTGCCAGCAGCCACGGACAGGGGCTAAGGGGCTACACCTTC.

The CDR3, as DNA: TGTGCCAGCAGCTGGGGCACGGATCAGTACTTC. It specifies CASSWGTDQYF. The rearrangement uses TRBV2 and TRBJ2-4, with D possibly matching TRBD1 (5 bases). Germline V CDR1 and CDR2: SNHLY, FYNNEI. V was trimmed by 6 bases and J by 12 bases, leaving 12 bases between them. CDR3 length: 11 residues.

The chain is built from TRBV7-2 and TRBJ2-3, with D perhaps TRBD1 or TRBD2 (5 bases each). The V end lost 5 bases, the J end lost 6 bases, and 21 bases lay between the germline ends. The CDR3 has 16 residues. Germline CDR1 reads SGHTA; CDR2 reads FQGNSA. CDR3 in DNA: TGTGCCAGCAGCCCGGTAGGGGAGTGGGGCGTGGATACGCAGTATTTT. Translated: CASSPVGEWGVDTQYF. Full variable domain (missing parts from reference TRBV7-2 and TRBJ2-3): GAGVSQSPSNKVTEKGKDVELRCDPISGHTALYWYRQSLGQGLEFLIYFQGNSAPDKSGLPSDRFSAERTGGSVSTLTIQRTQQEDSAVYLCASSPVGEWGVDTQYFGPGTRLTVL.

This rearrangement joins TRBV19 to TRBJ1-4; TRBD1 agrees at 7 bases. CDR1 is LNHDA and CDR2 is SQIVND in the germline V gene (reference sequence). V dropped 6 bases and J dropped 6; count of bases not matched to a gene: 7. CDR3 length equals 14 residues. CDR3 DNA: TGTGCCAGTAGCAAACCAGGACAGGATGAAAAACTGTTTTTT. This gives the protein CASSKPGQDEKLFF.

Note on this clonotype: One end of the junction varies from germline; a read error may be responsible. This rearrangement joins TRBV20-1 to TRBJ2-2; 7 bases are shared with TRBD2. Germline values: CDR1 DFQATT, CDR2 SNEGSKA (reference sequence). The CDR3 has 15 amino acids. This CDR3 is CSARASGGNTEELFF. The DNA of the CDR3 is TGCAGTGCTAGGGCTAGCGGTGGGAACACCGAGGAGCTGTTTTTT.

The chain combines TRBV12-3 or TRBV12-4 with TRBJ2-2; D not resolved. V was shortened by 6 bases and J by 7 bases, with 15 bases between the two germline ends. This CDR3 is 14 amino acids long. CDR3 DNA sequence: TGTGCCAGCAGGCCCCTTGAGAGGCACGGGGAGCTGTTTTTT. Its protein product is CASRPLERHGELFF.

V usage is TRBV19 and J usage is TRBJ2-4; D may be TRBD1 (6 bases). Germline CDR1 is LNHDA and CDR2 is SQIVND (reference sequence). Trimming shortened V by 3 bases and J by 2 bases, and 14 bases separated the two germline ends. The CDR3 runs to 16 residues. CDR3 residues: CASSIQGLGTKNIQYF. For the CDR3, the DNA is TGTGCCAGTAGTATCCAGGGGCTGGGGACCAAAAACATTCAGTACTTC.

The chain employs TRBV6-2 or TRBV6-3 and TRBJ2-6; D may be TRBD1 (5 bases). V dropped 2 bases and J dropped 0 bases, with 23 bases sitting between them. Germline assignment: CDR1 MNHEY and CDR2 SVGEGT. The CDR3 sequence is 21 residues long. The CDR3 loop is CASSYVYLGPPPHSGANVLTF. CDR3 nucleotide sequence: TGTGCCAGCAGTTACGTATATTTGGGGCCGCCCCCACACTCTGGGGCCAACGTCCTGACTTTC.

The V call is TRBV15, the J call TRBJ2-3; 10 bases line up with TRBD2. V was clipped by 3 bases and J by 5 bases; unmatched bases: 8. The CDR3 runs 16 residues. The V gene's germline CDR1 is LNHNV and CDR2 YYDKDF (reference sequence). The CDR3 DNA sequence: TGTGCCACCAGCAGTGGCACAGCGGGAGGGCGAGATACGCAGTATTTT. Residues: CATSSGTAGGRDTQYF.

This chain uses TRBV24-1 with TRBJ2-3, with TRBD2 matching 13 bases. Germline CDR1 and CDR2: KGHDR and SFDVKD. Trimming cost V 2 bases and J 5 bases; bases outside gene matches: 6. CDR3 size: 17 residues. DNA for the CDR3: TGTGCCACCAGTGATTGGAAACTAGCGGGGGGGCAAGATACGCAGTATTTT. Translating it yields CATSDWKLAGGQDTQYF.